A single TCR beta chain is shown here with its context. TCRdb keeps only in-frame clones here, not all; method: immunoSEQ multiplex PCR. The sample includes roughly 16,000 clones, around two fifths of them seen just once. These data originate in a study of graft-versus-host responses after intestinal transplantation. Study-wide context: Grafts were multivisceral, liver-intestinal, or isolated intestinal.

Study-wide findings and caveats: The highest levels of circulating GvH clones went along with early declines in HvG clones after transplant. Analysis identified GvH clones in recipient marrow, with some appearing first in ileum or blood.

The authors combined approximately 200,000 CFSE-labeled responder cells with approximately 200,000 irradiated, violet-dye-labeled stimulator cells in plates. At the end of the reaction, proliferating CFSE-low CD3+CD4+ and CD3+CD8+ responders were sorted. CDR1 and CDR2 (germline): SGHDN, FVKESK. Trimming took 0 bases from V and 1 from J, leaving 12 bases between them. The CDR3 is 16 residues long. The receptor was isolated from a human patient who received an intestinal transplant. The chain carries TRBV14 and TRBJ2-5, with D maybe TRBD1 (5 bases). The sample here was alloreactive CD8+ T cells from a mixed lymphocyte reaction culture, taken before intestinal transplant. Stated subset: CFSE-low proliferating T cells sorted from roughly 6-day pre-transplant mixed lymphocyte reaction (GvH or HvG direction). CDR3 region: CASSQDSPGSQETQYF. CDR3 nucleotides: TGTGCCAGCAGCCAAGATTCCCCAGGGTCCCAAGAGACCCAGTACTTC.